These T cell receptor beta chains were read from a single sample in a study of T cells in Graves' hyperthyroidism and ophthalmopathy. TCRdb analysed the multiplex PCR reads with MiXCR anew, one entry per CDR3 protein. The sample includes almost 500,000 distinct CDR3 sequences, approximately 22% of them seen just once. The sequenced material came from blood. All receptors come from a woman aged 70-85 years with Graves' ophthalmopathy. Each CDR3 is given with its conserved first and last residue. Each record gives: J gene, V gene, D gene, clone size, CDR3 protein, CDR3 DNA. The D gene is left open where the match is weak. Not every row has a clone size; where given, it reads once, few, many or a size class.

TRBJ1-6 TRBV14 TRBD1 once CASSQRTGANSPLHF TGTGCCAGCAGCCAACGGACAGGGGCAAATTCACCCCTCCACTTT
TRBJ2-7 TRBV9 NA few CASSVGGATDYEQYF TGTGCCAGCAGCGTAGGGGGGGCTACCGACTACGAGCAGTACTTC
TRBJ1-3 TRBV12-3/TRBV12-4 NA NA CASSISLPGNTTHF TGTGCCAGCAGCATTTCCTTGCCTGGAAACACCACACATTTT
TRBJ1-4 TRBV12-3/TRBV12-4 NA NA CASSLNPGNLGKLFF TGTGCCAGCAGTTTAAATCCGGGGAATCTAGGTAAACTGTTTTTT
TRBJ2-5 TRBV12-3/TRBV12-4 NA many CASSLRGSETQYF TGTGCCAGCAGTTTGAGGGGGTCGGAGACCCAGTACTTC
TRBJ2-1 TRBV4-3 NA NA CASTGELSSYNEQFF TGCGCCAGCACCGGCGAGTTGAGCTCCTACAATGAGCAGTTCTTC
TRBJ1-1 TRBV7-3 NA NA CASSSGQDTEAFF TGTGCCAGCAGCTCCGGGCAGGACACTGAAGCTTTCTTT
TRBJ1-6 TRBV10-1 NA once CASSRTRDNSPLHF TGCGCCAGCAGTCGCACCAGGGATAATTCACCCCTCCACTTT
TRBJ2-4 TRBV3-1 NA few CASSQAGENIQYF TGTGCCAGCAGCCAAGCCGGTGAGAACATTCAGTACTTC
TRBJ2-1 TRBV6-2/TRBV6-3 TRBD2 many CASSWLAGNYNEQFF TGTGCCAGCAGTTGGTTAGCGGGGAACTACAATGAGCAGTTCTTC
TRBJ1-6 TRBV28 NA many CASSLWSRNYNSPLHF TGTGCCAGCAGTTTATGGAGTAGGAATTATAATTCACCCCTCCACTTT
TRBJ2-1 TRBV28 NA NA CASSLQNEQFF TGTGCCAGCAGTTTACAGAATGAGCAGTTCTTC
TRBJ2-1 TRBV3-1 TRBD2 few CASSQETSGRVQFF TGTGCCAGCAGCCAAGAAACTAGCGGGAGGGTTCAGTTCTTC
TRBJ2-7 TRBV18 NA few CASSPGADQIYEQYF TGTGCCAGCTCACCAGGCGCGGACCAGATTTACGAGCAGTACTTC
TRBJ1-6 TRBV19 NA few CASTNTGTNSPLHF TGTGCCAGTACCAACACAGGGACTAATTCACCCCTCCACTTT
TRBJ2-2 TRBV10-2 NA NA CASSELGGGLFF TGCGCCAGCAGTGAATTGGGCGGCGGACTGTTTTTT
TRBJ1-3 TRBV18 NA NA CASSEFRSGNTIYF TGTGCCAGCTCGGAATTCCGCTCTGGAAACACCATATATTTT
TRBJ1-6 TRBV7-9 NA NA CASSSPGPYNSPLHF TGTGCCAGCAGCTCGCCGGGACCTTATAATTCACCCCTCCACTTT
TRBJ1-1 TRBV7-9 NA NA CASSLVAAGWNTEAFF TGTGCCAGCAGCTTAGTAGCCGCAGGGTGGAACACTGAAGCTTTCTTT
TRBJ2-2 TRBV3-1 NA few CASSQELALAGELFF TGTGCCAGCAGCCAAGAACTAGCTTTGGCCGGGGAGCTGTTTTTT
TRBJ1-2 TRBV6-1 TRBD1 NA CANRTTGGGYTF TGTGCCAACAGAACCACAGGGGGTGGCTACACCTTC
TRBJ2-1 TRBV18 TRBD2 few CASSPPVSGRSYNEQFF TGTGCCAGCTCACCACCAGTGAGCGGGAGATCCTACAATGAGCAGTTCTTC
TRBJ2-7 TRBV3-1 NA NA CASSQRAGGEQYF TGTGCCAGCAGCCAGCGGGCAGGGGGGGAGCAGTACTTC
TRBJ2-2 TRBV7-2 NA few CASSRRGAGTGELFF TGTGCCAGCAGCCGACGAGGGGCGGGCACCGGGGAGCTGTTTTTT
TRBJ2-3 TRBV27 NA few CASSTGQSTDTQYF TGTGCCAGCAGTACCGGACAAAGCACAGATACGCAGTATTTT
TRBJ1-3 TRBV29-1 NA few CSVDSQGNTIYF TGCAGCGTTGACTCCCAGGGAAACACCATATATTTT
TRBJ2-1 TRBV10-3 TRBD1 many CAISEFGQANEQFF TGTGCCATCAGTGAGTTTGGACAGGCCAATGAGCAGTTCTTC
TRBJ2-5 TRBV20-1 TRBD2 NA CSASRASGRKETQYF TGCAGTGCTAGTCGGGCTAGCGGGAGGAAGGAGACCCAGTACTTC
TRBJ2-7 TRBV27 NA few CASSLSSGTRVYEQYF TGTGCCAGCAGTTTAAGTTCAGGGACAAGGGTCTACGAGCAGTACTTC
TRBJ2-3 TRBV6-1 TRBD1 few CASRTGDTGTDTQYF TGTGCCAGCAGGACAGGGGACACCGGCACAGATACGCAGTATTTT
TRBJ2-1 TRBV6-5 TRBD1 NA CASSYSGDRGPLVANEQFF TGTGCCAGCAGTTACAGCGGGGACAGGGGGCCCCTTGTAGCTAATGAGCAGTTCTTC